The TCR beta chain described here comes from a study of CD8 T cells in Susac syndrome. Random hexamers were used to reverse transcribe the RNA input (about 0.5 to 1 ug). Across 54 Vbeta and 13 Jbeta, immunoSEQ multiplex PCR amplified TCR beta CDR3. TCRdb independently ran MiXCR on the immunoSEQ multiplex PCR reads; one entry per CDR3 protein. The sample shows about 440,000 distinct CDR3 sequences, around 85% of them seen only once. CDR3 length equals 12 residues. Germline loops: CDR1 MGHRA, CDR2 YSYEKL. Trimming took off 1 base at V and 7 bases at J, with 7 bases between the two ends. To note about this clonotype: What it binds is not known.

Broader study findings: The study admitted that it had a relatively small number of individuals in its TCR sequencing and HLA analysis.

Sequencing of TCR beta drew on CD8+ and CD4+ T cells from blood. TEMRA cells were enriched by FACS, and CD4+ and CD8+ T cells were negatively isolated. The gene calls are TRBV4-1 and TRBJ1-2; D is unresolved. The receptor was isolated from a human donor with multiple sclerosis. Material for sequencing was CD8+ T cells from PBMCs. CDR3 DNA: TGCGCCAGCAGCCAAGGGTTGAGTGGCTACACCTTC. Translating it yields CASSQGLSGYTF.